The 21 T cell receptor beta chains presented below share a single source sample, sequenced in a study of technical replicates of blood from a handful of donors. Produced via immunoSEQ multiplex PCR; TCRdb's table is partial and in-frame only. The table shows about 97,000 clones, with roughly 94% occurring only once. Sequenced material: T cells isolated from PBMCs. These receptors were obtained from a human donor in good health.

V and J are TRBV7-2 and TRBJ1-5, with D possibly being TRBD1 (5 bases). Germline-derived CDR1 and CDR2 are SGHTA and FQGNSA. The CDR3 has 13 residues. The V and J ends lost 3 bases and 7 bases respectively, with 10 bases between them. The CDR3 sequence: CASSFGGIQPQHF. The CDR3 DNA follows: TGTGCCAGCAGCTTCGGGGGAATCCAGCCCCAGCATTTT.

The genes are TRBV30 and TRBJ2-1; 7 bases map to TRBD2. With 4 bases clipped from V and 3 bases from J, the junction kept 3 bases outside the gene matches. Germline V gene sequence: CDR1 GTSNPN, CDR2 SVGIG (reference sequence). CDR3 size: 13 residues. In DNA form, the CDR3 reads TGTGCCTGGACTGCTAGCGGCTACAATGAGCAGTTCTTC. It codes for CAWTASGYNEQFF.

In DNA form, the CDR3 reads TGTGCCAGCAGCTTACCCGGAGGAGGATACAATGAGCAGTTCTTC. Its protein is CASSLPGGGYNEQFF. The chain employs TRBV11-3 and TRBJ2-1; tentatively, D is TRBD2 (5 bases). V lost 2 bases, J lost 4 bases, and 12 bases lay in between. This CDR3 region has 15 residues. The germline gives CDR1 SGHNT, CDR2 YENEEA. The whole variable domain, remainder taken from reference TRBV11-3 and TRBJ2-1, is EAGVVQSPRYKIIEKKQPVAFWCNPISGHNTLYWYLQNLGQGPELLIRYENEEAVDDSQLPKDRFSAERLKGVDSTLKIQPAELGDSAVYLCASSLPGGGYNEQFFGPGTRLTVL.

The rearrangement links TRBV6-1 to TRBJ2-3; D possibly corresponds to TRBD2 (6 bases). Germline CDR1 MNHNS, CDR2 SASEGT. Trimming stripped 5 bases from V and 7 bases from J, with 13 bases between. This CDR3 has 13 amino acids. CDR3 region: CASSMSGVNTQYF. For the CDR3, the DNA is TGTGCCAGCAGTATGTCGGGGGTAAATACGCAGTATTTT.

Remarks on this clone: Other DNA sequences in this sample translate to the same CDR3. The gene calls are TRBV29-1 and TRBJ2-7, with 10 bases matching TRBD2. The CDR3 consists of 16 residues. CDR1 and CDR2 (germline): SQVTM, ANQGSEA. J was trimmed by 6 bases and V by 3 bases; bases with no gene match: 14. The CDR3 spells CSVDISSGSEWGEQYF. The CDR3 coding sequence is TGCAGCGTTGATATCTCTAGCGGGAGTGAGTGGGGCGAGCAGTACTTC.

The chain uses TRBV28 and TRBJ2-2, with a tentative D call TRBD1 (6 bases). Germline V gene data show CDR1 as MDHEN and CDR2 as SYDVKM. Between the trimmed V and J ends, which lost 5 bases and 4 bases, there was a span of 11 bases. The CDR3 is made up of 14 amino acids. The CDR3 reads CASSRGQSTGELFF. DNA of the CDR3: TGTGCCAGCAGTCGGGGACAAAGCACCGGGGAGCTGTTTTTT.

The rearrangement uses TRBV11-2 and TRBJ1-1, with a possible D match to TRBD1 (6 bases). V was pared by 5 bases and J by 11 bases, with 12 bases between. Germline CDR1 and CDR2: SGHAT and FQNNGV. This CDR3 comprises 11 residues. DNA for the CDR3: TGTGCCAGCAGCGCGCACAGGGACGCTTTCTTT. Translation gives CASSAHRDAFF.

The V call is TRBV6-6, the J call TRBJ2-3; D call uncertain. The CDR3 consists of 15 residues. The V gene's germline CDR1 is MNHNY and CDR2 SVGAGI (reference sequence). V shed 0 bases and J shed 2 bases, with 9 bases lying between them. CDR3: CASSYSIEHTDTQYF. CDR3 DNA sequence: TGTGCCAGCAGTTACTCGATAGAGCACACAGATACGCAGTATTTT.

This clone appeared once. The chain has TRBV7-3 and TRBJ2-1; TRBD2 might be the D (6 bases). The ends were cut back, 5 bases at V and 1 base at J, with 12 bases in the middle. This CDR3 has 15 residues. The germline V gene encodes CDR1 SGHTA and CDR2 FQGTGA. The CDR3 spells CASSLMGGSYNEQFF. The CDR3, as DNA: TGTGCCAGCAGCCTAATGGGGGGTTCCTACAATGAGCAGTTCTTC.

The genes are TRBV5-4 and TRBJ2-5; 11 bases match TRBD2. The trim removed 4 bases at V and 5 bases at J, leaving 10 bases unmatched. CDR3 size: 16 residues. Germline-derived CDR1 and CDR2 are SGHNT and YYREEE (reference sequence). As DNA, the CDR3 is TGTGCCAGCAGCCAGGATAGCGGGAGGGCCCGGGAGACCCAGTACTTC. Translation gives CASSQDSGRARETQYF.

The chain employs TRBV6-6 and TRBJ2-5; D is undetermined. The CDR3 spans 16 residues. V was clipped by 0 bases and J by 3 bases, with 14 bases between them. Germline V gives CDR1 MNHNY, CDR2 SVGAGI (reference sequence). The CDR3 sequence is CASSYSMVARKETQYF. CDR3 DNA: TGTGCCAGCAGTTACTCGATGGTGGCGCGGAAAGAGACCCAGTACTTC.

The chain uses TRBV6-5 and TRBJ2-7, with 7 bases lining up with TRBD2. Germline V lookup: CDR1 MNHEY, CDR2 SVGAGI. J lost 3 bases, V lost 7 bases, and 6 bases had no gene match. The CDR3 totals 13 residues. The DNA of the CDR3 is TGTGCCAGCACCGCGGCGGGGGTCTACGAGCAGTACTTC. As protein: CASTAAGVYEQYF.

CDR3 loop: CASSLEGAGEQYF. CDR3 nucleotides: TGTGCCAGCAGCTTAGAAGGGGCAGGCGAGCAGTACTTC. The chain recombines TRBV7-9 with TRBJ2-7; the D gene is possibly TRBD1 (5 bases). There are 13 residues in the CDR3. Germline CDR1 SEHNR, CDR2 FQNEAQ (reference sequence). The germline V and J ends were trimmed by 1 base and 6 bases, with 10 bases remaining between them.

The J gene is TRBJ1-5, the V gene TRBV6-1; D is possibly TRBD1 (6 bases). CDR1 and CDR2 (germline): MNHNS, SASEGT. V shed 7 bases and J shed 3 bases, with 13 bases lying between them. The CDR3 is 14 residues long. The CDR3 nucleotides are TGTGCCAGCAACTACAGGGATACCAATCAGCCCCAGCATTTT. It yields the protein CASNYRDTNQPQHF.

The V call is TRBV29-1, the J call TRBJ2-2; TRBD1 matches at 9 bases. This CDR3 is built from 13 residues. Germline CDR1 reads SQVTM; CDR2 reads ANQGSEA. With 6 bases clipped from V and 4 bases from J, the junction kept 3 bases outside the gene matches. CDR3 nucleotides: TGCAGCGTGGACAGGGGCCGCACCGGGGAGCTGTTTTTT. It is translated as CSVDRGRTGELFF.

CDR3 nucleotides: TGCGCCAGCAGCTCCAAAGGACAGGGTAGCCCCTACGAGCAGTACTTC. This translates into CASSSKGQGSPYEQYF. This chain links TRBV5-1 with TRBJ2-7; 8 bases match TRBD1. The germline V gene has CDR1 SGHRS and CDR2 YFSETQ. The CDR3 runs to 16 residues. Trimming took 3 bases from V and 2 from J; bases not matched to a gene: 10.

This sequence joins TRBV7-9 and TRBJ1-1; no firm D call. Trimming removed 5 bases at V and 5 bases at J, with 18 bases between. Germline lookup yields CDR1 SEHNR and CDR2 FQNEAQ (reference sequence). CDR3 size: 15 residues. For the CDR3, the DNA is TGTGCCAGCAGCATCCTGATTGAACAAGTTACTGAAGCTTTCTTT. Translated, it gives CASSILIEQVTEAFF.

The chain recombines TRBV7-9 with TRBJ2-1; D unclear. The CDR3 totals 10 residues. Germline lookup yields CDR1 SEHNR and CDR2 FQNEAQ (reference sequence). CDR3 sequence reads: CALSSNEQFF. The CDR3 region has the DNA TGTGCTCTAAGTTCTAATGAGCAGTTCTTC. Based on the CDR3 plus reference TRBV7-9 and TRBJ2-1, the full variable domain is DTGVSQNPRHKITKRGQNVTFRCDPISEHNRLYWYRQTLGQGPEFLTYFQNEAQLEKSRLLSDRFSAERPKGSFSTLEIQRTEQGDSAMYLCALSSNEQFFGPGTRLTVL.

The chain carries TRBV11-2 and TRBJ2-2; 9 bases line up with TRBD2. Germline V gene data show CDR1 as SGHAT and CDR2 as FQNNGV. This CDR3 region has 16 residues. J gave up 6 bases and V 3 bases, and 8 bases lay outside the gene matches. The DNA for the CDR3 is TGTGCCAGCAGCTTTCGGGCGGGAGGGCGGTCCGGGGAGCTGTTTTTT. It codes for CASSFRAGGRSGELFF.

For the CDR3, the DNA is TGTGCCAGCAGTTACAGCGGGACCCGCTCTAGCACAGATACGCAGTATTTT. This gives the protein CASSYSGTRSSTDTQYF. The gene calls are TRBV6-9 and TRBJ2-3, with 7 bases identical to TRBD2. The CDR3 is made up of 17 amino acids. Germline CDR1 and CDR2: MNHGY and SVAAGI. The ends lost 3 bases at V and 0 bases at J; junction bases unmatched: 9.

The rearrangement uses TRBV9 and TRBJ2-7; D gene uncertain. The CDR3 has 14 amino acids. Germline CDR1 SGDLS, CDR2 YYNGEE. The ends were cut back, 0 bases at V and 2 bases at J, with 9 bases in the middle. CDR3 bases: TGTGCCAGCAGCGTAGGCGGAACCGCCTACGAGCAGTACTTC. This encodes CASSVGGTAYEQYF. Drawing the rest from reference TRBV9 and TRBJ2-7, the complete variable domain is DSGVTQTPKHLITATGQRVTLRCSPRSGDLSVYWYQQSLDQGLQFLIQYYNGEERAKGNILERFSAQQFPDLHSELNLSSLELGDSALYFCASSVGGTAYEQYFGPGTRLTVT.